What follows describes a single T cell receptor beta chain. Its target is unknown. Other DNA sequences in the sample encode the same CDR3. J lost 5 bases, V lost 6 bases, and 5 bases had no gene match. The CDR3 is made up of 12 amino acids. The germline V gene encodes CDR1 SQVTM and CDR2 ANQGSEA. The entry originates in a study of beta chain features in type 1 diabetes. Looking at the study overall: Cell yields, gender and age were comparable in patients and healthy donors. Study-wide results and caveats: Relative to healthy donors, patients appeared to have naive, central memory and Treg TCRB repertoires that were more similar. Moderate but significant shortening of TCRB CDR3s was recorded in all four CD4+ subsets from Type 1 diabetes patients.

Over 95% purity was reached by all sorted populations. Expressed TCRB transcripts were sequenced because the entire RNA isolate underwent reverse transcription. Each sample of naive, central memory or regulatory T cells had, on average, about 3.5 million reads. Libraries were prepared by immunoSEQ multiplex PCR; TCRdb keeps only in-frame clonotypes and omits some of them. Among some 700,000 clones listed, roughly 12% were seen once. Source material: naive CD4+ T cells from blood. The receptor comes from a man aged 18 to 29 with type 1 diabetes. J is TRBJ1-1 and V is TRBV29-1; 8 bases map to TRBD1. The CDR3 DNA sequence: TGCAGCGTAGACAGGGGTGGAACTGAAGCTTTCTTT. Translated, it gives CSVDRGGTEAFF.